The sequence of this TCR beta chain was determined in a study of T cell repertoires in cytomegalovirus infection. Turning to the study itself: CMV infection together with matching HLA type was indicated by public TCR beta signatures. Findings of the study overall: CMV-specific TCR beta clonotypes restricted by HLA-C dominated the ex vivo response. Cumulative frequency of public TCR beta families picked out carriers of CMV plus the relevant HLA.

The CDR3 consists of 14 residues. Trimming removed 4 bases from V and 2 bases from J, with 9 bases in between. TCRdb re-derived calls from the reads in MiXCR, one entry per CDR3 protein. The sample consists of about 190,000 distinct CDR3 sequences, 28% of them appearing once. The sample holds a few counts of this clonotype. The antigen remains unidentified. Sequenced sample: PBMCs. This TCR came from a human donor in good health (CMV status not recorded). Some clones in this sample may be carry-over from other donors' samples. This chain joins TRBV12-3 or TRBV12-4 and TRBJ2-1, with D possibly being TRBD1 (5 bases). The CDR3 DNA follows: TGTGCCAGCAGTTCCAGGGCCCCCTACAATGAGCAGTTCTTC. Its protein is CASSSRAPYNEQFF.